This is a list of T cell receptor beta chains from one sample in a study of CD8 T cells in ankylosing spondylitis. TCRdb fed the 5' RACE reads into MiXCR, producing one record per CDR3 protein. Of around 490,000 distinct CDR3 sequences in the sample, approximately 5% were seen once. Sequencing used blood, either unsorted or a sorted T cell fraction (not recorded which). The receptors stem from a male donor with ankylosing spondylitis. CDR3s include the opening cysteine and the closing phenylalanine or tryptophan. A D gene is named only where the DNA matches it firmly. Some rows have no size entry. The others give once, few or many, or a class for an expanded clone.

V	D	J	size	DNA	CDR3
TRBV4-1	NA	TRBJ1-5	many	TGCGCCAGCAGCCAACAGGGGCTCGGCAATCAGCCCCAGCATTTT	CASSQQGLGNQPQHF
TRBV28	NA	TRBJ2-7	NA	TGTGCCAGCAGTTATGGGGGGCGGGTTCCCTACGAGCAGTACTTC	CASSYGGRVPYEQYF
TRBV6-5	NA	TRBJ1-2	NA	TGTGCCAGCAGTTACTTAAGGGACTATGGCTACACCTTC	CASSYLRDYGYTF
TRBV12-3/TRBV12-4	NA	TRBJ1-5	many	TGTGCCAGCAGCTTAGGGGGACAGCCCCAGCATTTT	CASSLGGQPQHF
TRBV10-3	NA	TRBJ2-1	many	TGTGCCATCAGGGACAGAGGTTACTACAATGAGCAGTTCTTC	CAIRDRGYYNEQFF
TRBV6-1	TRBD1	TRBJ1-5	many	TGTGCCAGCAGTGAACAGGGACAGGGGTTGCAGCCCCAGCATTTT	CASSEQGQGLQPQHF
TRBV7-9	NA	TRBJ2-5	many	TGTGCCAGCAGCACCCCCCTAGGGAAAGAGACCCAGTACTTC	CASSTPLGKETQYF
TRBV6-1	NA	TRBJ2-5	NA	TGTGCCAGCAGTGAAGGGGTGTGGCGACAAGGGGTGGGAGAGACCCAGTACTTC	CASSEGVWRQGVGETQYF
TRBV6-2/TRBV6-3	NA	TRBJ2-2	NA	TGTGCCAGCAGTTGGGGGGGCAAGTACACCGGGGAGCTGTTTTTT	CASSWGGKYTGELFF
TRBV7-9	NA	TRBJ2-5	many	TGTGCCAGCAGCTTAGAAGTGGAGACCCAGTACTTC	CASSLEVETQYF
TRBV4-3	NA	TRBJ2-6	NA	TGCGCCAGCAGCCAAGACGGATACTCTGGGGCCAACGTCCTGACTTTC	CASSQDGYSGANVLTF
TRBV27	NA	TRBJ2-3	many	TGTGCCAGCAGTTCCCAAGGGATGCAGTATTTT	CASSSQGMQYF
TRBV20-1	NA	TRBJ2-2	many	TGCAGTGCTAGCCCACAGCTCACCGGGGAGCTGTTTTTT	CSASPQLTGELFF
TRBV20-1	NA	TRBJ2-1	NA	TGCAGTGCTAGAGATCTTCCGATGGCCCTCCTGACCTACAATGAGCAGTTCTTC	CSARDLPMALLTYNEQFF
TRBV29-1	TRBD1	TRBJ1-1	many	TGCAGCGCCGGGGACAGGAGGGGCACTGAAGCTTTCTTT	CSAGDRRGTEAFF
TRBV12-3/TRBV12-4	TRBD1	TRBJ2-2	many	TGTGCCAGCAGTTTATGGGACAGGGGAGGCACCGGGGAGCTGTTTTTT	CASSLWDRGGTGELFF
TRBV12-3/TRBV12-4	NA	TRBJ1-5	many	TGTGCCAGCAGTTTAAGGGCAGGGAACAATCAGCCCCAGCATTTT	CASSLRAGNNQPQHF
TRBV20-1	TRBD1	TRBJ2-3	few	TGCAGTGACCTGTTTAGGACAGGGGCAGATACGCAGTATTTT	CSDLFRTGADTQYF
TRBV27	NA	TRBJ2-1	NA	TGTGCCAGCAAGCCTGCGGGGATCAATGAGCAGTTCTTC	CASKPAGINEQFF
TRBV11-2	NA	TRBJ2-1	many	TGTGCCAGCAGCCTGGGACTCCCTAGCGACAATGAGCAGTTCTTC	CASSLGLPSDNEQFF
TRBV24-1	NA	TRBJ1-5	many	TGTGCCACCAGTGATCCCACGGGGAGCGGTCAGCCCCAGCATTTT	CATSDPTGSGQPQHF
TRBV20-1	NA	TRBJ1-1	few	TGCAGTGCTAGAGACCCTCACCAGGGGACAAACACTGAAGCTTTCTTT	CSARDPHQGTNTEAFF